This is a list of T cell receptor beta chains from one sample in a study of T cell repertoires in cytomegalovirus infection. These receptors have no identified antigens. Each CDR3 protein is one row after TCRdb ran MiXCR on the reads. Among 900,000 to 950,000 distinct CDR3 sequences, roughly 30% were seen once, and the ten largest hold 13%. This specimen was cultured CD8+ T cells from PBMCs, taken from culture after CMV antigen stimulation. These receptors came from a human donor in good health (CMV status not recorded). Some clones in this sample may be carry-over from other donors' samples. Both conserved end residues are part of each CDR3. Each record gives: J gene, D gene, CDR3 length, clone size, V gene, CDR3 DNA, CDR3 protein. A D gene is named only where the DNA matches it firmly. The size field is filled for only some rows; it gives once, few, many or a size class.

>TRBJ1-1|.|14|.|TRBV6-6
TGTGCCAGCAAAGGAGTTACAATGAACACTGAAGCTTTCTTT
CASKGVTMNTEAFF
>TRBJ1-1|TRBD1|16|few|TRBV11-1
TGTGCCAGCAGCCTTCTTGGGACAGGGAGCAACACTGAAGCTTTCTTT
CASSLLGTGSNTEAFF
>TRBJ2-7|.|15|.|TRBV7-6
TGTGCCAGCCGACCCCCCTACAGGTCCTCCTACGAGCAGTACTTC
CASRPPYRSSYEQYF
>TRBJ1-2|.|14|few|TRBV7-9
TGTGCCAGCAGCTTAGAGGCAGGAATCAATGGCTACACCTTC
CASSLEAGINGYTF
>TRBJ1-5|.|15|.|TRBV9
TGTGCCAGCAGCGAGAAATGGGGCAGCAATCAGCCCCAGCATTTT
CASSEKWGSNQPQHF
>TRBJ2-5|.|13|once|TRBV27
TGTGCCAGCAGTTTCTCCGGGGCTTGGGACCAGTACTTC
CASSFSGAWDQYF
>TRBJ2-1|.|13|few|TRBV14
TGTGCCAGCAGCCAAGAGACTTTTAATGAGCAGTTCTTC
CASSQETFNEQFF
>TRBJ2-3|.|18|.|TRBV6-2/TRBV6-3
TGTGCCAGCAGTTACTCGATTTTCGTGGGGACCGTCCCAGATACGCAGTATTTT
CASSYSIFVGTVPDTQYF
>TRBJ2-4|TRBD2|16|many|TRBV12-3/TRBV12-4
TGTGCCAGCAGCCCTAGGACTAGCGGGGGCAAAAACATTCAGTACTTC
CASSPRTSGGKNIQYF
>TRBJ1-2|.|12|few|TRBV18
TGTGCCAGCTCACCACGGGACTATGGCTACACCTTC
CASSPRDYGYTF
>TRBJ1-5|.|16|.|TRBV28
TGTGCCAGCATCGATCGGAAGGCAGGGGTCAATCAGCCCCAGCATTTT
CASIDRKAGVNQPQHF
>TRBJ2-3|.|16|.|TRBV11-1
TGTGCCAGCAGCTTAACCGGCAGGGTCGCCACAGATACGCAGTATTTT
CASSLTGRVATDTQYF
>TRBJ1-1|TRBD1|14|.|TRBV27
TGTGCCAGCAGTGCCAGGGGGCGGAACACTGAAGCTTTCTTT
CASSARGRNTEAFF
>TRBJ2-6|.|19|.|TRBV5-1
TGCGCCAGCAGCTTTGAATGGGCAGGGGAGAACCCTGGGGCCAACGTCCTGACTTTC
CASSFEWAGENPGANVLTF
>TRBJ2-1|TRBD2|15|.|TRBV7-3
TGTGCCAGCAGCCAGGGACTAGCGATGTACAATGAGCAGTTCTTC
CASSQGLAMYNEQFF
>TRBJ2-7|.|22|many|TRBV12-3/TRBV12-4
TGTGCCAGCAGTTTCACTTCACCCCAGGCTAGATCGATGGTTTGTTTCGAGTACGAGCAGTACTTC
CASSFTSPQARSMVCFEYEQYF
>TRBJ1-4|.|14|.|TRBV19
TGTGCCAGTAGCCCAGAACTGGGGGATGAAAAACTGTTTTTT
CASSPELGDEKLFF
>TRBJ2-7|.|14|.|TRBV7-9
TGTGCCAGCCCCCCCAGCGCCGGCCTCGGGGAGCAGTACTTC
CASPPSAGLGEQYF
>TRBJ2-4|.|12|.|TRBV5-1
TGCGCCAGCAGCTTGCAGGGTGACATTCAGTACTTC
CASSLQGDIQYF
>TRBJ2-1|TRBD2|14|few|TRBV6-1
TGTGCCAGCAACGAGCGGGGGACCTACAATGAGCAGTTCTTC
CASNERGTYNEQFF
>TRBJ1-5|.|13|.|TRBV19
TGTGCCAGTAGCACAGTACAGAATCAGCCCCAGCATTTT
CASSTVQNQPQHF
>TRBJ2-1|.|16|.|TRBV5-1
TGCGCCAGCAGCTTCTTTCAGGGTATCACCCACAATGAGCAGTTCTTC
CASSFFQGITHNEQFF
>TRBJ2-1|TRBD2|17|.|TRBV6-4
TGTGCCAGCCGTATAGCGGGGGGTCCAAGCTCCTACAATGAGCAGTTCTTC
CASRIAGGPSSYNEQFF
>TRBJ2-5|.|15|many|TRBV7-2
TGTGCCAGCCGCGGGACAGTAGCATGGCCGGAGACCCAGTACTTC
CASRGTVAWPETQYF
>TRBJ2-1|.|16|few|TRBV28
TGTGCCAGCAGTTTGAGGGACGGGGCTTACAGTTTTGAGCAGTTCTTC
CASSLRDGAYSFEQFF
>TRBJ1-5|TRBD1|16|few|TRBV4-2
TGTGCCAGCAGTCAAGAGGAGGGACAGCCTAATCAGCCCCAGCATTTT
CASSQEEGQPNQPQHF
>TRBJ2-5|.|16|few|TRBV19
TGTGCCAGTAGTATGGGGCTTTCGGGCCCCCAAGAGACCCAGTACTTC
CASSMGLSGPQETQYF
>TRBJ2-1|TRBD2|15|.|TRBV7-6
TGTGCCAGCAGCTCTAGCGGGGAAAGCTACAATGAGCAGTTCTTC
CASSSSGESYNEQFF
>TRBJ1-1|TRBD1|15|many|TRBV12-3/TRBV12-4
TGTGCCAGCAGTTTAGGTGGGCAGGGGGTTACTGAAGCTTTCTTT
CASSLGGQGVTEAFF
>TRBJ2-3|TRBD2|16|.|TRBV12-3/TRBV12-4
TGTGCCAGCAGTTACGGACTAGCGGGGGCCGGAGATACGCAGTATTTT
CASSYGLAGAGDTQYF
>TRBJ1-2|.|14|.|TRBV4-3
TGCGCCAGCAGCCCGACAGTGACTAACTATGGCTACACCTTC
CASSPTVTNYGYTF
>TRBJ1-2|TRBD1|17|few|TRBV15
TGTGCCACCAGCAGACCCTACGGACAGGTCAATGAAGTCTTCTACACCTTC
CATSRPYGQVNEVFYTF
>TRBJ2-1|.|16|.|TRBV11-2
TGTGCCAACAGCCCTAGCCGGCTTACCACCTACAATGAGCAGTTCTTC
CANSPSRLTTYNEQFF
>TRBJ1-4|TRBD1|14|many|TRBV7-2
TGTGCCAGCAGCCCGACAGGGGCTAATGAAAAACTGTTTTTT
CASSPTGANEKLFF
>TRBJ1-3|TRBD1|16|.|TRBV20-1
TGCAGTGCTAGAGGGCAGGGGGAGAGCTCTGGAAACACCATATATTTT
CSARGQGESSGNTIYF
>TRBJ2-1|TRBD1|16|many|TRBV7-8
TGTGCCAGCAGCTTAGAAGGGACAGGGTCGTACAATGAGCAGTTCTTC
CASSLEGTGSYNEQFF
>TRBJ2-4|TRBD1|17|.|TRBV7-9
TGTGCCAGCAGCCGATCCGGACAGGGGGCGACCAAAAACATTCAGTACTTC
CASSRSGQGATKNIQYF
>TRBJ2-7|.|14|.|TRBV12-5
TGTGCTAGTGGGCGAACGCCAGGGCCTACCGAGCAGTACTTC
CASGRTPGPTEQYF
>TRBJ2-7|.|13|.|TRBV7-8
TGTGCCAGCAGCACGCGGGACAGCTACGAGCAGTACTTC
CASSTRDSYEQYF
>TRBJ2-1|.|19|many|TRBV7-2
TGTGCCAGCAGCTTAGATCCCACAGGGAATTCAAGCTCCTACAATGAGCAGTTCTTC
CASSLDPTGNSSSYNEQFF
>TRBJ2-1|.|16|.|TRBV5-4
TGTGTCAGCAGCTTGATTGGCGGCAACAAGTTCGATGAGCAGTTCTTC
CVSSLIGGNKFDEQFF
>TRBJ2-1|TRBD2|19|many|TRBV7-3
TGTGCCAGCAGCTTAGGGCCCCCCAGGACTAGCGCCCCCTACAATGAGCAGTTCTTC
CASSLGPPRTSAPYNEQFF
>TRBJ1-5|TRBD1|17|.|TRBV19
TGTGCCAGTAGTATCGGTCCAGATCAGGGGGCCAATCAGCCCCAGCATTTT
CASSIGPDQGANQPQHF